The 27 T cell receptor beta chains in this list originate from one sample, sequenced in a study of spatial heterogeneity in lung cancer. TCRdb ran MiXCR on the 5' RACE reads and lists one entry per CDR3 protein. This table holds over 50,000 distinct CDR3 sequences, roughly 6.4% found once. Time point noted: sample taken at primary tumor resection. This material consisted of PBMCs, taken at surgery. These receptors were collected from a female donor with early-stage non-small cell lung cancer.

The chain has TRBV7-9 and TRBJ1-5; 7 bases fit TRBD1. The germline V gene encodes CDR1 SEHNR and CDR2 FQNEAQ (reference sequence). J gave up 2 bases and V 6 bases, and 4 bases lay outside the gene matches. The CDR3 has 14 amino acids. DNA for the CDR3: TGTGCCAGCAGTTACGGACAGGGCAATCAGCCCCAGCATTTT. Protein: CASSYGQGNQPQHF. Full variable domain (rest looked up from reference TRBV7-9 and TRBJ1-5): DTGVSQNPRHKITKRGQNVTFRCDPISEHNRLYWYRQTLGQGPEFLTYFQNEAQLEKSRLLSDRFSAERPKGSFSTLEIQRTEQGDSAMYLCASSYGQGNQPQHFGDGTRLSIL.

This clonotype has ten or more counts. The J gene is TRBJ2-7, the V gene TRBV24-1; D gene ambiguous. The CDR3 sequence is 14 residues long. The ends were cut back, 2 bases at V and 4 bases at J, with 11 bases in the middle. Looked up from germline, CDR1 is KGHDR and CDR2 is SFDVKD. The CDR3 spells CATSDCDSSYEQYV. The CDR3, as DNA: TGTGCCACCAGTGATTGTGACTCCTCTTACGAGCAGTACGTC.

This clonotype was recorded many times. The chain is built from TRBV25-1 and TRBJ1-4; D perhaps matches TRBD1 (5 bases). V was trimmed by 3 bases and J by 8 bases, leaving 19 bases between them. The CDR3 totals 16 residues. From germline, CDR1 is MGHDK and CDR2 SYGVNS. CDR3 protein: CASSDPTEGEAEKLFF. In DNA, the CDR3 is TGTGCCAGCAGTGACCCTACAGAAGGGGAGGCGGAAAAACTGTTTTTT.

The table lists this clonotype with many counts. This rearrangement joins TRBV10-3 to TRBJ2-7; the D gene is possibly TRBD2 (5 bases). The V gene's germline CDR1 is ENHRY and CDR2 SYGVKD. The length of the CDR3 is 12 residues. V shed 3 bases and J shed 5 bases, with 8 bases lying between them. The CDR3 is CAISERGDEQYV. CDR3 coding DNA: TGTGCCATCAGTGAACGGGGAGACGAGCAGTACGTC.

Ten or more counts support this clonotype. The rearrangement uses TRBV29-1 and TRBJ1-2; weak D call: TRBD1 (5 bases). CDR3 size: 13 residues. V was cut by 0 bases and J by 8 bases, with 13 bases left in between. Germline assignment: CDR1 SQVTM and CDR2 ANQGSEA. DNA of the CDR3: TGCAGCGTTGAAGATCTTCGGGGCTGGGGCTACACCTTC. It encodes CSVEDLRGWGYTF.

In its sample, this clonotype was seen many times. The chain uses TRBV20-1 and TRBJ1-2, with a tentative D call TRBD1 (6 bases). The CDR3 runs to 16 residues. The germline CDR1 and CDR2 sequences are DFQATT and SNEGSKA (reference sequence). Deletions cut 4 bases from V and 4 bases from J, with 22 bases between. This chain's CDR3 is CSATPPLGGASYGYTF. CDR3 nucleotides: TGCAGTGCTACACCCCCCCTCGGGGGCGCAAGCTATGGCTACACCTTC.

This clonotype appeared many times. The chain couples TRBV7-3 to TRBJ2-3; D call uncertain. Germline V gives CDR1 SGHTA, CDR2 FQGTGA. Deletions cut 4 bases from V and 2 bases from J, with 4 bases between. CDR3 length: 12 residues. CDR3 loop: CASSSYTDTQYF. In DNA form, the CDR3 reads TGTGCCAGCAGCTCGTACACAGATACGCAGTATTTT.

The chain uses TRBV20-1 and TRBJ1-5; 7 bases agree with TRBD1. This CDR3 contains 13 residues. With 3 bases clipped from V and 4 bases from J, the junction kept 3 bases outside the gene matches. Germline V gene sequence: CDR1 DFQATT, CDR2 SNEGSKA (reference sequence). CDR3 amino acids: CSASGTANQPQHF. The CDR3 nucleotides read TGCAGTGCTAGCGGGACAGCGAATCAGCCCCAGCATTTT.

This clonotype was seen repeatedly, ten times or more. The V call is TRBV7-2, the J call TRBJ2-2; tentatively, D is TRBD1 or TRBD2 (5 bases each). The CDR3 extends over 15 amino acids. The germline V gene has CDR1 SGHTA and CDR2 FQGNSA. Trimming took off 1 base at V and 3 bases at J, with 9 bases between the two ends. The CDR3 nucleotides are TGTGCCAGCAGCTTAGATGGGGGTGACACCGGGGAGCTGTTTTTT. Translating it yields CASSLDGGDTGELFF.

This clonotype was seen repeatedly, ten times or more. This chain uses TRBV3-1 with TRBJ1-6; possibly TRBD1 for D (5 bases). CDR3 length: 14 residues. Deletions cut 2 bases from V and 10 bases from J, with 12 bases between. Germline-derived CDR1 and CDR2 are LGHDT and YNNKEL (reference sequence). The CDR3 loop reads CASSQPGLYSPLHF. Here the CDR3 DNA reads TGTGCCAGCAGCCAACCAGGGTTATACTCACCCCTCCACTTT.

This clonotype was seen only a few times. This sequence joins TRBV20-1 and TRBJ2-5, with 15 bases lining up with TRBD2. The CDR3 is 16 amino acids. With V trimmed by 4 bases and J by 5 bases, 8 bases remained unmatched. CDR1 and CDR2 from the germline V gene are DFQATT and SNEGSKA (reference sequence). The CDR3 reads CSAKGLAGGQGETQYF. The CDR3 nucleotides are TGCAGTGCTAAGGGACTAGCGGGAGGCCAAGGGGAGACCCAGTACTTC.

This clonotype was counted many times. The J gene is TRBJ1-1, the V gene TRBV27; 9 nucleotides agree with TRBD1. Germline V CDR1 and CDR2: MNHEY, SMNVEV (reference sequence). J gave up 4 bases and V 5 bases, and 5 bases lay outside the gene matches. The CDR3 is 14 amino acids. The CDR3 nucleotides read TGTGCCAGCAGTCCAGGGACAGGGACCACTGAAGCTTTCTTT. The encoded protein is CASSPGTGTTEAFF.

Many counts were recorded for this clonotype. V is TRBV7-3 and J is TRBJ2-1; the match to TRBD1 covers 9 bases. This CDR3 is 16 amino acids long. CDR1 SGHTA and CDR2 FQGTGA come from the germline V gene. V lost 2 bases and J lost 7; bases outside the gene matches: 9. The CDR3, as DNA: TGTGCCAGCAGCTTAGGGACAGGGTGGGGTAGAAATGAGCAGTTCTTC. Amino acids: CASSLGTGWGRNEQFF.

About this clonotype: It may be a read error: a sequence one base away is much more abundant. The rearrangement uses TRBV29-1 and TRBJ1-2, with 9 bases aligning to TRBD1. The CDR3 has 13 amino acids. Germline assignment: CDR1 SQVTM and CDR2 ANQGSEA. The CDR3 nucleotides are TGCAGCGCCGGGACAGGGACTTCCTATGGCTACCCCTTC. Translating gives CSAGTGTSYGYPF.

J is TRBJ2-7 and V is TRBV5-1; D not certain. Trimming shortened V by 0 bases and J by 4 bases, and 11 bases separated the two germline ends. The germline CDR1 and CDR2 sequences are SGHRS and YFSETQ. CDR3 length: 14 residues. In DNA form, the CDR3 reads TGCGCCAGCAGCTTGGGCAGGCCAGCTTACGAGCAGTACGTC. Its translation: CASSLGRPAYEQYV.

This rearrangement joins TRBV5-1 to TRBJ1-1, with a possible D match to TRBD1 (5 bases). CDR3 size: 15 residues. Germline V lookup: CDR1 SGHRS, CDR2 YFSETQ. The ends were cut back, 1 base at V and 2 bases at J, with 12 bases in the middle. CDR3 loop: CASSLLQGGNTEAFF. The DNA of the CDR3 is TGCGCCAGCAGCTTGCTTCAGGGCGGAAACACTGAAGCTTTCTTT.

This clonotype has just a few counts. V is TRBV7-2 and J is TRBJ1-5; D not certain. V was shortened by 0 bases and J by 6 bases, with 12 bases between the two germline ends. CDR1 SGHTA and CDR2 FQGNSA come from the germline V gene. The CDR3 runs 15 residues. The DNA for the CDR3 is TGTGCCAGCAGCTTAGCGCTAGGGCACCCTCAGCCCCAGCATTTT. As protein: CASSLALGHPQPQHF.

This clonotype was counted at least ten times. The chain uses TRBV10-3 and TRBJ2-7, with D tentatively TRBD2 (6 bases). The CDR3 sequence is 14 residues long. The germline CDR1 and CDR2 sequences are ENHRY and SYGVKD. V lost 6 bases and J lost 4, with 16 bases in between. This chain's CDR3 is CAISTQAGLYEQYF. CDR3 sequence (DNA): TGTGCCATCAGCACCCAAGCGGGTCTGTACGAGCAGTACTTC.

Many counts were recorded for this clonotype. The chain combines TRBV12-3 or TRBV12-4 with TRBJ2-1; 8 bases map to TRBD2. This CDR3 contains 15 residues. The J segment lost 7 bases and the V segment lost 5 bases, leaving 10 bases of the junction unmatched. The CDR3 coding sequence is TGTGCCAGCAGTCCCGCCTACGGGGGGGCAAATGAGCAGTTCTTC. As protein: CASSPAYGGANEQFF.

In this sample, this clonotype turned up many times. The rearrangement joins TRBV12-3 or TRBV12-4 to TRBJ1-4, with D possibly TRBD1 on 6 matching bases. The CDR3 covers 15 residues. V gave up 7 bases and J gave up 5 bases, with 17 bases separating them. The chain's CDR3 is CASTARRGGNEKLFF. The CDR3 DNA sequence: TGTGCCAGCACCGCACGCAGAGGGGGGAATGAAAAACTGTTTTTT.

The chain joins TRBV24-1 to TRBJ1-5; D unresolved. Trimming pared 4 bases from V and 1 base from J, leaving 1 base between. Looked up from germline, CDR1 is KGHDR and CDR2 is SFDVKD. The CDR3 is 12 amino acids. The CDR3 spells CATSDSNQPQHF. The CDR3 DNA sequence: TGTGCCACCAGTGACAGCAATCAGCCCCAGCATTTT.

The J gene is TRBJ1-1, the V gene TRBV2; D gene ambiguous. This CDR3 is built from 15 residues. Germline V CDR1 and CDR2: SNHLY, FYNNEI. V lost 8 bases to trimming and J lost 1 base, with 17 bases between them. The CDR3 reads CASLLGAPANTEAFF. The CDR3 nucleotides are TGTGCCAGCCTCCTGGGAGCCCCGGCGAACACTGAAGCTTTCTTT.

In this sample, this clonotype turned up a few times. The gene calls are TRBV6-5 and TRBJ1-3; possible D gene TRBD1, 5 bases. Trimming pared 6 bases from V and 0 bases from J, leaving 12 bases between. The CDR3 contains 15 residues. CDR1 and CDR2 from the germline V gene are MNHEY and SVGAGI. The CDR3 bases are TGTGCCAGCAGGACAGACTACAACTCTGGAAACACCATATATTTT. Protein: CASRTDYNSGNTIYF.

This chain joins TRBV12-5 and TRBJ2-1; the match to TRBD2 covers 12 bases. CDR1 is LGHNT, CDR2 FRNRAP, per germline. CDR3 length: 18 residues. J lost 0 bases, V lost 2 bases, and 5 bases had no gene match. The CDR3: CASGLLTSGGSSYNEQFF. CDR3 coding DNA: TGTGCTAGTGGTTTGCTTACTAGCGGGGGGAGCTCCTACAATGAGCAGTTCTTC.

This clonotype was counted many times. This rearrangement joins TRBV12-3 or TRBV12-4 to TRBJ2-3; the match to TRBD1 covers 8 bases. This CDR3 spans 16 amino acids. With 3 bases clipped from V and 1 base from J, the junction kept 6 bases outside the gene matches. This CDR3 reads CASSFIQGVGTDTQYF. The CDR3 nucleotides read TGTGCCAGCAGTTTCATACAGGGGGTAGGCACAGATACGCAGTATTTT.

This clonotype came up many times. CDR3 nucleotides: TGTGCCAGCAGCACGTACGGGGGAAGCAATCAGCCCCAGCATTTT. Translated, it gives CASSTYGGSNQPQHF. The V and J genes are TRBV7-2 and TRBJ1-5; a possible D gene is TRBD1 (5 bases). V gave up 5 bases and J gave up 1 base, with 12 bases separating them. CDR3 size: 15 residues. CDR1 is SGHTA and CDR2 is FQGNSA in the germline V gene.

The sample holds many counts of this clonotype. The rearrangement joins TRBV29-1 to TRBJ1-1; D call uncertain. Trimming removed 4 bases from V and 0 bases from J, with 6 bases in between. The CDR3 is made up of 12 amino acids. CDR1 and CDR2 from the germline V gene are SQVTM and ANQGSEA. The CDR3 sequence: CSVVPMNTEAFF. The CDR3 nucleotides are TGCAGCGTTGTTCCGATGAACACTGAAGCTTTCTTT.